This T cell receptor (beta chain) was profiled in a study of vaccination and CD4 T cells after COVID-19. Across the whole study: Every culture used as a control got a CEFX pool, an HIV-1 Nef pool, or no peptide.

Treatment noted: approximately 10-day PBMC culture with coronavirus spike peptide pools or control peptides (ViraFEST assay). Notes on the study in general: In median terms, SARS-CoV-2-reactive clonotypes went from about 20 to 38, a nonsignificant rise.

The CDR3 is made up of 17 amino acids. Germline V gene lookup returns CDR1 MNHNS and CDR2 SASEGT. With 4 bases clipped from V and 6 bases from J, the junction kept 18 bases outside the gene matches. Details on this clonotype: What it recognizes is unknown.

Oncomine TCR Beta short-read sequencing was applied to DNA from cultured CD4+ T cells. TCRdb ran MiXCR on the PCR reads and lists one entry per CDR3 protein. This sample carries 6,500 to 10,000 distinct CDR3 sequences, more than 55% of them seen once, and the ten largest clones take roughly a third. The material sequenced was CD4+ T cells from blood, cultured in vitro. The rearrangement links TRBV6-1 to TRBJ2-7; 7 positions match TRBD2. The receptor was derived from a human donor who had recovered from COVID-19. Here the CDR3 reads CASSVTDSGLGFAEQYF. Written as DNA, the CDR3 is TGTGCCAGCAGTGTTACCGATAGCGGGTTGGGATTCGCCGAGCAGTACTTC.